This T cell receptor (beta chain) was retrieved from a study of T-cell memory formation after mild COVID-19. Overall study findings and caveats: Those CD4+ clones that contracted were mainly in CM and EM (CD8+ ones in EMRA).

The germline gives CDR1 MNHNY, CDR2 SVGAGI (reference sequence). There are 14 residues in the CDR3. The V gene end was trimmed by 6 bases and the J gene end by 5 bases; junction bases not matched to a gene: 6. Of note for this clonotype: What it binds is unknown.

MiXCR, applied by TCRdb to the 5' RACE reads, yields one record per CDR3 protein. The data hold around 160,000 distinct CDR3 sequences, with 11% observed a single time. The TCR comes from a man aged 18 to 29 who had mild COVID-19 (a few samples of this study predate the infection). Cell type and time point are not known. The chain joins TRBV6-6 to TRBJ1-2; 10 bases line up with TRBD1. Sequencing used PBMCs or a T cell subset sorted from them (not recorded which). This chain's CDR3 is CASSSGQGGYGYTF. In DNA form, the CDR3 reads TGTGCCAGCAGCTCCGGACAGGGGGGTTATGGCTACACCTTC.